The next 14 T cell receptor beta chains were all read from a single sample in a study of cytomegalovirus exposure and HLA in healthy donors. Using immunoSEQ multiplex PCR, the repertoire was profiled, and TCRdb retains in-frame clones only, with some absent. Of more than 60,000 clones listed, roughly 91% were seen once; the top ten hold about 1.5%. The specimen was PBMCs. The receptor set was obtained from a young woman in good health and CMV-seronegative.

The V gene is TRBV13, the J gene TRBJ1-2; TRBD1 agrees at 7 bases. Germline-derived CDR1 and CDR2 are PRHDT and FYEKMQ (reference sequence). With V trimmed by 0 bases and J by 4 bases, 5 bases remained unmatched. The CDR3 extends over 15 amino acids. For the CDR3, the DNA is TGTGCCAGCAGCTTAGGCCTTGGACAGGTCTATGGCTACACCTTC. Translated: CASSLGLGQVYGYTF.

The V and J genes are TRBV27 and TRBJ2-5; tentative D call: TRBD1 (6 bases). V dropped 3 bases and J dropped 0 bases, with 14 bases sitting between them. The CDR3 is made up of 16 amino acids. Germline CDR1 and CDR2: MNHEY and SMNVEV (reference sequence). DNA for the CDR3: TGTGCCAGCAGTTTGTCCGCCGGGACATACCAAGAGACCCAGTACTTC. It yields the protein CASSLSAGTYQETQYF.

This clone was detected only once. CDR3 DNA: TGCGCCAGCAGCCAAGGCCCCCGGGACTACGAGCAGTACTTC. It codes for CASSQGPRDYEQYF. The chain combines TRBV4-3 with TRBJ2-7, with a tentative D call TRBD2 (5 bases). The CDR3 extends over 14 amino acids. Trimming cost V 1 base and J 3 bases, with 10 bases left between them. CDR1 is LGHNA, CDR2 YSLEER, per germline.

This clone was detected only a few times. This sequence joins TRBV21-1 and TRBJ1-1; TRBD1, the D gene given by the table, was not confirmed from the DNA. TRBV21-1 is an annotated pseudogene. The CDR3 totals 12 residues. CDR3: CAFDSRNTEAFF. The CDR3 DNA is TGTGCCTTCGACAGCAGGAACACTGAAGCTTTCTTT.

The CDR3 DNA is TGCGCCAGCAGCTTGGGAGACAGGGATGAAAAACTGTTTTTT. Residues: CASSLGDRDEKLFF. The V and J genes are TRBV5-1 and TRBJ1-4, with TRBD1 matching over 7 bases. The germline V gene has CDR1 SGHRS and CDR2 YFSETQ. The CDR3 contains 14 residues. V dropped 0 bases and J dropped 6; count of bases not matched to a gene: 2. The full variable domain, with the rest looked up from reference TRBV5-1 and TRBJ1-4, is KAGVTQTPRYLIKTRGQQVTLSCSPISGHRSVSWYQQTPGQGLQFLFEYFSETQRNKGNFPGRFSGRQFSNSRSEMNVSTLELGDSALYLCASSLGDRDEKLFFGSGTQLSVL.

The CDR3 nucleotides read TGTGCCAGCAGTCCGACTAGCGGGAGAGTGCAGTATTTT. Encoded protein: CASSPTSGRVQYF. This chain joins TRBV6-6 and TRBJ2-3, with 12 bases that match TRBD2. CDR1 is MNHNY and CDR2 is SVGAGI in the germline V gene (reference sequence). The junction had 5 bases not matched to a gene; V was cut back by 5 bases and J by 11 bases. CDR3 length: 13 amino acids.

This chain uses TRBV30 with TRBJ1-4, with D possibly matching TRBD1 (5 bases). The V end was cut by 1 base, the J end by 0 bases, with 15 bases between. The CDR3 loop spans 17 amino acids. Germline-derived CDR1 and CDR2 are GTSNPN and SVGIG (reference sequence). CDR3 DNA: TGTGCCTGGAGTGAGGCTGCAGGACACACAACTAATGAAAAACTGTTTTTT. This codes for CAWSEAAGHTTNEKLFF.

The chain combines TRBV19 with TRBJ2-1; 12 bases match TRBD2. V was clipped by 5 bases and J by 5 bases; unmatched bases: 7. In germline, CDR1 is LNHDA, CDR2 SQIVND (reference sequence). CDR3 length: 16 residues. For the CDR3, the DNA is TGTGCCAGTAGTCAAGGACTAGCGGGAATCCACAATGAGCAGTTCTTC. It is translated as CASSQGLAGIHNEQFF.

This chain connects TRBV6-6 to TRBJ2-3; no clear D. This CDR3 region has 14 residues. With 5 bases removed from V and 3 bases from J, the gap between germline ends came to 12 bases. Germline V lookup: CDR1 MNHNY, CDR2 SVGAGI (reference sequence). Written as DNA, the CDR3 is TGTGCCAGCAGTACACCTCTAGAGACAGATACGCAGTATTTT. Protein product: CASSTPLETDTQYF.

The chain is built from TRBV27 and TRBJ1-6; weak D call: TRBD1 (6 bases). Trimming removed 3 bases at V and 0 bases at J, with 15 bases between. This CDR3 is 18 amino acids long. Germline CDR1 reads MNHEY; CDR2 reads SMNVEV (reference sequence). CDR3 DNA sequence: TGTGCCAGCAGTTTTACAGGGCCGAGGAGCTCCTATAATTCACCCCTCCACTTT. Translated, it gives CASSFTGPRSSYNSPLHF.

This clone was observed a handful of times. The chain combines TRBV28 with TRBJ2-7, with TRBD2 as a possible D gene (6 bases). Trimming left V 8 bases short and J 6 bases short, with 11 bases between. The germline V gene encodes CDR1 MDHEN and CDR2 SYDVKM. The CDR3 length is 11 residues. CDR3: CASGGSGEQYF. The DNA for the CDR3 is TGTGCCAGCGGGGGGAGTGGCGAGCAGTACTTC.

V and J are TRBV6-5 and TRBJ1-1, with D possibly TRBD1 on 5 matching bases. Trimming cost V 7 bases and J 4 bases, with 19 bases left between them. The CDR3 has 15 amino acids. The V gene's germline CDR1 is MNHEY and CDR2 SVGAGI. The CDR3 bases are TGTGCCAGCACCAGGAGCGGGGGGTCCGGCACTGAAGCTTTCTTT. Amino acids: CASTRSGGSGTEAFF.

V usage is TRBV6-5 and J usage is TRBJ2-2; TRBD2 is a possible D gene (5 bases). V gave up 2 bases and J gave up 10 bases, with 11 bases separating them. Germline loops: CDR1 MNHEY, CDR2 SVGAGI. The CDR3 is made up of 13 amino acids. CDR3 nucleotide sequence: TGTGCCAGCAGTTACCGGGGAAAAGCGGAGCTGTTTTTT. Translated: CASSYRGKAELFF.

The rearrangement uses TRBV7-2 and TRBJ2-7, with TRBD1 as a possible D gene (6 bases). This CDR3 contains 13 residues. CDR1 SGHTA and CDR2 FQGNSA come from the germline V gene. V shed 5 bases and J shed 4 bases, with 12 bases lying between them. CDR3 region: CASSIRDTYEQYF. The CDR3 DNA reads TGTGCCAGCAGCATCCGGGACACATACGAGCAGTACTTC.